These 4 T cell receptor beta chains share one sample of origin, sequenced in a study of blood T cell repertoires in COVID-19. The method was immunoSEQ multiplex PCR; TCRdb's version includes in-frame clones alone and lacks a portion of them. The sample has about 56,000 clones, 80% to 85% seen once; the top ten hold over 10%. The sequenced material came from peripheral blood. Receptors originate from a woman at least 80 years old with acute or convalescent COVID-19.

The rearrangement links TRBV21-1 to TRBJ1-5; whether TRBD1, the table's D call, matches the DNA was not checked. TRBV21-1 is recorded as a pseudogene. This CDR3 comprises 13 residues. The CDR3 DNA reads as TGTGCCAACAGCAGGGGCGGCTATCAGCCCCAGCATTTT. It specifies CANSRGGYQPQHF.

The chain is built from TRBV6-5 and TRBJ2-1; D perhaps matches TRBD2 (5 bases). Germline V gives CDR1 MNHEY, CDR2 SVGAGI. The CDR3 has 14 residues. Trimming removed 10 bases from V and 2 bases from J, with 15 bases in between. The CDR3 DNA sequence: TGTGCCACCCTCGCGGGCGCCGCCTACAATGAGCAGTTCTTC. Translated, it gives CATLAGAAYNEQFF.

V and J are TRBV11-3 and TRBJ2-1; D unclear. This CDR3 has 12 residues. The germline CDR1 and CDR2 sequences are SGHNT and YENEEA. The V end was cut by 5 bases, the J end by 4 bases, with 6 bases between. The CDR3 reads CASSATYNEQFF. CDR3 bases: TGTGCCAGCAGCGCAACATACAATGAGCAGTTCTTC.

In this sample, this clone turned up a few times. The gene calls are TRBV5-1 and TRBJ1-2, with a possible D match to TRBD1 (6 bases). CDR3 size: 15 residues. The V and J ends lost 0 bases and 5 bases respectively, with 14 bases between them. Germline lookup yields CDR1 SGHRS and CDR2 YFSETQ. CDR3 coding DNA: TGCGCCAGCAGCTTGGGGTCAGACAGGACATATGGCTACACCTTC. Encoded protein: CASSLGSDRTYGYTF.